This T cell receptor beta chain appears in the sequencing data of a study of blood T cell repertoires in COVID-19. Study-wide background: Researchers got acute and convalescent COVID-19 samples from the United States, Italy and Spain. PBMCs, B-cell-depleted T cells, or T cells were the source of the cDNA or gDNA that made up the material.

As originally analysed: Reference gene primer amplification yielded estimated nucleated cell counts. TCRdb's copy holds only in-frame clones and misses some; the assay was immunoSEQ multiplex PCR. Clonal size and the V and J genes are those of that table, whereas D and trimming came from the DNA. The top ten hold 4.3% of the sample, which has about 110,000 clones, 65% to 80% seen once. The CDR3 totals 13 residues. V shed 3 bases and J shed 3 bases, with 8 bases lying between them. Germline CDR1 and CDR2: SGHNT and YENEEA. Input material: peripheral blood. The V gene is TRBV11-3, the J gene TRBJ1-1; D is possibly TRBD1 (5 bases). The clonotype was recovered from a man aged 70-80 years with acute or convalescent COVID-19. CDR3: CASSFSTDTEAFF. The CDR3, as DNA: TGTGCCAGCAGCTTCTCGACAGACACTGAAGCTTTCTTT.